The clone carrying this TCR beta chain was seen a handful of times. These data are taken from a study of T cells in Graves' hyperthyroidism and ophthalmopathy. Across the study: Prior to any treatment, at the point of initial diagnosis, peripheral blood was collected.

The V gene's germline CDR1 is SGHTA and CDR2 FQGTGA. This CDR3 region has 13 residues. Trimming pared 5 bases from V and 3 bases from J, leaving 11 bases between. Over 18 months, lack of ophthalmopathy progression marked Graves' hyperthyroidism as stable. The TCR beta CDR3 regions underwent amplification using RNA transcripts as the source. TCR CDR3 underwent first-round RT-PCR with the HTBI primer set. TCRdb re-called the multiplex PCR reads through MiXCR, storing one row per CDR3 protein. The table records around 690,000 distinct CDR3 sequences, about 18% of them present only once. The material sequenced was blood. The receptor's source is a man aged 50 to 59 with Graves' hyperthyroidism. V usage is TRBV7-3 and J usage is TRBJ2-7, with a possible D match to TRBD2 (6 bases). The DNA for the CDR3 is TGTGCCAGCAGCCCACGGGGGAACTACGAGCAGTACTTC. Protein: CASSPRGNYEQYF.